Described below is a single T cell receptor (beta chain) sequence and its context. Its antigen is unidentified. This sample is drawn from a study of shared clonotypes between healthy human individuals. Generated by immunoSEQ multiplex PCR, the TCRdb table keeps only in-frame clones and is missing some. This table holds over 2 million clones, about 95% found once. Selected positively for CCR7 and CD45RO-negative, naive CD8 cells excluded terminally differentiated effector memory CD45RA+ cells. The CDR3 contains 15 residues. Germline V lookup: CDR1 SNHLY, CDR2 FYNNEI. V shed 1 base and J shed 4 bases, with 10 bases lying between them. Study-wide points: Generally, estimated richness proved larger in naive subsets than it did in memory subsets.

The receptor was derived from a man younger than 35 in good health. This sequence joins TRBV2 and TRBJ1-4; D is perhaps TRBD1 (6 bases). The material sequenced was naive CD8+ T cells sorted from blood. In DNA form, the CDR3 reads TGTGCCAGCAGTGAAGGGGGGCAGATTAATGAAAAACTGTTTTTT. Translating it yields CASSEGGQINEKLFF. The full variable domain, rest sourced from reference TRBV2 and TRBJ1-4, is EPEVTQTPSHQVTQMGQEVILRCVPISNHLYFYWYRQILGQKVEFLVSFYNNEISEKSEIFDDQFSVERPDGSNFTLKIRSTKLEDSAMYFCASSEGGQINEKLFFGSGTQLSVL.